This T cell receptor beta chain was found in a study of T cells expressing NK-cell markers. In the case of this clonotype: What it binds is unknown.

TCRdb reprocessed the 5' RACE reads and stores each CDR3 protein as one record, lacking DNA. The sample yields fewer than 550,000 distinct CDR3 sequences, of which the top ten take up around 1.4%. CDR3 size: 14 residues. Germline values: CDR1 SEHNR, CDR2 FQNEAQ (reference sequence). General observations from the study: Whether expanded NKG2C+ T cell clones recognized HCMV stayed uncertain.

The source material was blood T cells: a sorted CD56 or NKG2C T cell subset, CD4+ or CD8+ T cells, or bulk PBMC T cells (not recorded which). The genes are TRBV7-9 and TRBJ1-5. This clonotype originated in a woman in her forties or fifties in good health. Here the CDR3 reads CASSKSQGNQPQHF.